This T cell receptor beta chain comes out of a study of blood T cells in healthy people across ages. CDR1 is DFQATT and CDR2 is SNEGSKA in the germline V gene (reference sequence). The CDR3 is 14 amino acids. Through a sample-barcoded 5' primer and a J-beta primer mix, a second PCR was run for roughly 7 to 11 cycles. TCRdb redid the calling of the 5' RACE reads with MiXCR, one entry per CDR3 protein. The profile shows about 1.7 million distinct CDR3 sequences, 28% of them singletons. Study-level results: Long-lived and aged donors differed, with more naive CD4+ cells and higher diversity in the long-lived.

Those donating, healthy Caucasian individuals from Russia, were aged roughly 6 to 100. This clonotype turned up a few times. Its antigen is still unknown. Material for sequencing was blood. The TCR originated in a woman aged 25 to 39 in good health. This chain uses TRBV20-1 with TRBJ2-3; perhaps TRBD2 as D (5 bases). The CDR3 reads CSVAGEGPADTQYF. DNA for the CDR3: TGCAGCGTAGCCGGCGAGGGTCCGGCAGATACGCAGTATTTT.